In this sample, the clone carrying this T cell receptor (beta chain) turned up many times. Its antigen is as yet unknown. CDR1 and CDR2 from the germline V gene are KGHSH and LQKENI. The CDR3 has 13 residues. Trimming took 6 bases from V and 4 from J, leaving 12 bases between them. For TCR beta, libraries came from iRepertoire HTBI primers and Arm-PCR of CDR3 regions. TCRdb re-analysed the multiplex PCR reads in MiXCR, keeping a single row per CDR3 protein. This sample has hundreds of thousands of distinct CDR3 sequences; around 17% occur once, and the top ten carry 30%. Stated time point: newly diagnosed GD, antithyroid drugs for less than 3 months. Researchers made the TCR library from RNA that was extracted from PBMCs. The data stem from a study of regulatory T cells in long-lasting Graves disease. Findings of the study overall: Analysis covered peripheral blood alone, not thyroid tissue.

These same records also appear under a second study, on T cells in Graves' hyperthyroidism and ophthalmopathy. This second study notes: First-round RT-PCR targeting the TCR CDR3 was performed with the HTBI primer set.

The sequencing here drew on peripheral blood mononuclear cells (PBMCs), taken at new diagnosis, from a patient treated with antithyroid drugs. V and J are TRBV18 and TRBJ1-1; D uncertain. This TCR was recovered from a middle-aged man with Graves disease. The DNA for the CDR3 is TGTGCCAGCTCTCGTGAGGGAGGCACTGAAGCTTTCTTT. Its translation: CASSREGGTEAFF. The complete variable domain, with remaining parts taken from reference TRBV18 and TRBJ1-1, reads NAGVMQNPRHLVRRRGQEARLRCSPMKGHSHVYWYRQLPEEGLKFMVYLQKENIIDESGMPKERFSAEFPKEGPSILRIQQVVRGDSAAYFCASSREGGTEAFFGQGTRLTVV.